This is a list of T cell receptor beta chains from one sample in a study. TCRdb analysed the RT-PCR reads with MiXCR anew, one entry per CDR3 protein. Among around 700,000 distinct CDR3 sequences listed, approximately 15% were seen once. The sequencing input was memory CD4+ T cells from blood. These receptors were obtained from a female donor in good health, serving as a healthy control. CDR3s include the opening cysteine and the closing phenylalanine or tryptophan. The order of the fields is V gene, J gene, D gene, clone size, CDR3 DNA, CDR3 protein. D genes are given only for firm matches. Only part of the rows carry a size: once, few, many, or a class if the clone is expanded.

v_gene: TRBV18
j_gene: TRBJ1-1
d_gene: NA
abundance: once
CDR3nt: TGTGCCAGCTCACTAGGACAGTTAAAGGACACTGAAGCTTTCTTT
CDR3aa: CASSLGQLKDTEAFF

v_gene: TRBV18
j_gene: TRBJ2-7
d_gene: NA
abundance: NA
CDR3nt: TGTGCCAGCTCACCAGGAGGGGACCTCTCCTACGAGCAGTACTTC
CDR3aa: CASSPGGDLSYEQYF

v_gene: TRBV6-6
j_gene: TRBJ1-1
d_gene: NA
abundance: NA
CDR3nt: TGTGCCAGCAGAAAGGACGGACAGAACACTGGAGCCTTCTTT
CDR3aa: CASRKDGQNTGAFF

v_gene: TRBV10-3
j_gene: TRBJ1-4
d_gene: TRBD1
abundance: many
CDR3nt: TGTGCCATCAGCCCCGGGACAGGGGGAGGTAATGAAAAACTGTTTTTT
CDR3aa: CAISPGTGGGNEKLFF

v_gene: TRBV5-1
j_gene: TRBJ2-3
d_gene: NA
abundance: few
CDR3nt: TGCGCCAGCAGCTTAACGGGAGAGGTTCCGGTGCAGTATTTT
CDR3aa: CASSLTGEVPVQYF

v_gene: TRBV2
j_gene: TRBJ1-1
d_gene: NA
abundance: NA
CDR3nt: TGTGCCAGCAGTGAACCAGCGAAGAACACTGAAGCTTTCTTT
CDR3aa: CASSEPAKNTEAFF

v_gene: TRBV6-2/TRBV6-3
j_gene: TRBJ1-5
d_gene: NA
abundance: few
CDR3nt: TGTGCCAGCAGTTACAAGCCAGATCAGCCCCAGCATTTT
CDR3aa: CASSYKPDQPQHF

v_gene: TRBV7-2
j_gene: TRBJ1-6
d_gene: TRBD1
abundance: NA
CDR3nt: TGTGCCAGCAGCTCACAGGGGGCGGCGGGTAATTCACCCCTCCACTTT
CDR3aa: CASSSQGAAGNSPLHF

v_gene: TRBV10-3
j_gene: TRBJ2-2
d_gene: NA
abundance: many
CDR3nt: TGTGCCATCAGTGAGTCGACAGGGAACACCGGGGAGCTGTTTTTT
CDR3aa: CAISESTGNTGELFF

v_gene: TRBV28
j_gene: TRBJ2-7
d_gene: NA
abundance: few
CDR3nt: TGTGCCAGCAACGCGGGGACTCCCTCCTTCTCCTACGAGCAGTACTTC
CDR3aa: CASNAGTPSFSYEQYF

v_gene: TRBV15
j_gene: TRBJ2-2
d_gene: NA
abundance: NA
CDR3nt: TGTGCCAACAGCAGTGGATCAGGGTACACCGGGGAGCTGTTTTTT
CDR3aa: CANSSGSGYTGELFF

v_gene: TRBV27
j_gene: TRBJ2-3
d_gene: NA
abundance: NA
CDR3nt: TGTGCCAGCAGCCCCCCGGGGAATAGTCCAGATACGCAGTATTTT
CDR3aa: CASSPPGNSPDTQYF

v_gene: TRBV11-2
j_gene: TRBJ2-2
d_gene: NA
abundance: NA
CDR3nt: TGTGCCAGCAGCTTAGTACCCGGGGTCAACACCGGGGAGCTGTTTTTT
CDR3aa: CASSLVPGVNTGELFF

v_gene: TRBV12-3/TRBV12-4
j_gene: TRBJ1-5
d_gene: NA
abundance: many
CDR3nt: TGTGCCAGCAACCAGGGTAATCAGCCCCAGCATTTT
CDR3aa: CASNQGNQPQHF

v_gene: TRBV27
j_gene: TRBJ1-2
d_gene: NA
abundance: NA
CDR3nt: TGTGCCAGCAGTCAGCAAGGGGGTACTGGCTACACCTTC
CDR3aa: CASSQQGGTGYTF

v_gene: TRBV6-2/TRBV6-3
j_gene: TRBJ2-7
d_gene: TRBD2
abundance: many
CDR3nt: TGTGCCAGCAGTCGCCCAGCGGGAGTCTACGAGCAGTACTTC
CDR3aa: CASSRPAGVYEQYF

v_gene: TRBV7-2
j_gene: TRBJ2-3
d_gene: TRBD2
abundance: few
CDR3nt: TGTGCCAGCAGCCTCCTCCCGGGGGGGGGCCTTAGCACAGATACGCAGTATTTT
CDR3aa: CASSLLPGGGLSTDTQYF

v_gene: TRBV27
j_gene: TRBJ2-7
d_gene: NA
abundance: many
CDR3nt: TGTGCCAGCAGTCCCAGGGAAAGGGACGAGCAGTACTTC
CDR3aa: CASSPRERDEQYF

v_gene: TRBV2
j_gene: TRBJ2-7
d_gene: TRBD1
abundance: many
CDR3nt: TGTGCCAGTCGCCGGGACAGGGCCTACGAGCAGTACTTC
CDR3aa: CASRRDRAYEQYF

v_gene: TRBV6-2/TRBV6-3
j_gene: TRBJ2-7
d_gene: NA
abundance: few
CDR3nt: TGTGCCAGCATTTTTGGGGGTTTCAGTTCCTACGAGCAGTACTTC
CDR3aa: CASIFGGFSSYEQYF

v_gene: TRBV4-3
j_gene: TRBJ1-4
d_gene: NA
abundance: few
CDR3nt: TGCGCCAGCAGCCAAGAAAGTGCAACTAATGAAAAACTGTTTTTT
CDR3aa: CASSQESATNEKLFF

v_gene: TRBV12-3/TRBV12-4
j_gene: TRBJ1-1
d_gene: TRBD1
abundance: many
CDR3nt: TGTGCCAGCAGTCTACGGACAGGGACGAACACTGAAGCTTTCTTT
CDR3aa: CASSLRTGTNTEAFF

v_gene: TRBV12-3/TRBV12-4
j_gene: TRBJ2-3
d_gene: TRBD2
abundance: few
CDR3nt: TGTGCCAGCAGTCCCCCGGGACTAGCATTCACAGATACGCAGTATTTT
CDR3aa: CASSPPGLAFTDTQYF

v_gene: TRBV4-3
j_gene: TRBJ2-7
d_gene: NA
abundance: NA
CDR3nt: TGCGCCAGCAGCTTTGAAATGGTGGGTAGCGAGCAGTACTTC
CDR3aa: CASSFEMVGSEQYF

v_gene: TRBV18
j_gene: TRBJ1-5
d_gene: NA
abundance: few
CDR3nt: TGTGCCAGCTCACCCGAAGTACGGCAGCCCCAGCATTTT
CDR3aa: CASSPEVRQPQHF

v_gene: TRBV9
j_gene: TRBJ1-1
d_gene: NA
abundance: many
CDR3nt: TGTGCCAGCAGCGGCATGAACACTGAAGCTTTCTTT
CDR3aa: CASSGMNTEAFF

v_gene: TRBV5-1
j_gene: TRBJ2-5
d_gene: NA
abundance: NA
CDR3nt: TGCGCCAGCAGGGATGAGAAGGGGGGGGAGACCCAGTACTTC
CDR3aa: CASRDEKGGETQYF

v_gene: TRBV5-1
j_gene: TRBJ2-1
d_gene: NA
abundance: few
CDR3nt: TGCGCCAGCAGCTTTGGGAGGGGGACTGAGCAGTTCTTC
CDR3aa: CASSFGRGTEQFF

v_gene: TRBV28
j_gene: TRBJ1-2
d_gene: TRBD1
abundance: NA
CDR3nt: TGTGCCAGCAGTCTCATGGGACAGGGTAACTATGGCTACACCTTC
CDR3aa: CASSLMGQGNYGYTF

v_gene: TRBV5-1
j_gene: TRBJ2-7
d_gene: NA
abundance: many
CDR3nt: TGCGCCAGCGGGAGGACCCGAAGCTACGAGCAGTACTTC
CDR3aa: CASGRTRSYEQYF

v_gene: TRBV6-5
j_gene: TRBJ2-7
d_gene: TRBD2
abundance: few
CDR3nt: TGTGCCAGCAGTTACTCAACAGCGGGAGGGTACTACGAGCAGTACTTC
CDR3aa: CASSYSTAGGYYEQYF

v_gene: TRBV27
j_gene: TRBJ2-4
d_gene: NA
abundance: many
CDR3nt: TGTGCCAGCAGCGCAGGCGCTCTTAGAACTATAGCCAAAAACATTCAGTACTTC
CDR3aa: CASSAGALRTIAKNIQYF

v_gene: TRBV10-3
j_gene: TRBJ2-2
d_gene: TRBD1
abundance: many
CDR3nt: TGTGCCATCAGTGAGGACAGGGAGGGGGAGCTGTTTTTT
CDR3aa: CAISEDREGELFF

v_gene: TRBV5-6
j_gene: TRBJ2-2
d_gene: TRBD1
abundance: few
CDR3nt: TGTGCCAGCAGCTTCTCATCGAACAGGGGCGAAGGGGAGCTGTTTTTT
CDR3aa: CASSFSSNRGEGELFF

v_gene: TRBV20-1
j_gene: TRBJ1-1
d_gene: NA
abundance: NA
CDR3nt: TGCAGTGCTAGAGACAGGGTCCGGAACACTGAAGCTTTCTTT
CDR3aa: CSARDRVRNTEAFF

v_gene: TRBV3-1
j_gene: TRBJ1-6
d_gene: TRBD1
abundance: NA
CDR3nt: TGTGCCAGCAGCCATGGGACAGAGAATTCACCCCTCCACTTT
CDR3aa: CASSHGTENSPLHF

v_gene: TRBV7-2
j_gene: TRBJ2-2
d_gene: NA
abundance: NA
CDR3nt: TGTGCCAGCAGCTTAGTGTTTTCCGGGGTGTTTTTT
CDR3aa: CASSLVFSGVFF

v_gene: TRBV6-5
j_gene: TRBJ2-3
d_gene: TRBD1
abundance: NA
CDR3nt: TGTGCCAGCCGAATCATGGCGGGACAGGGTACAGATACGCAGTATTTT
CDR3aa: CASRIMAGQGTDTQYF

v_gene: TRBV12-3/TRBV12-4
j_gene: TRBJ1-1
d_gene: NA
abundance: NA
CDR3nt: TGTGCCAGCAGCCGGCTTGGAGGGGAAAACACTGAAGCTTTCTTT
CDR3aa: CASSRLGGENTEAFF

v_gene: TRBV12-3/TRBV12-4
j_gene: TRBJ1-5
d_gene: TRBD1
abundance: many
CDR3nt: TGTGCCAGCAGAGGACAGGAAAATCAGCCCCAGCATTTT
CDR3aa: CASRGQENQPQHF

v_gene: TRBV6-1
j_gene: TRBJ2-4
d_gene: NA
abundance: NA
CDR3nt: TGTGCCAGCAGTGAAGGCGTTTCAGGGGACCCTCAGTACTTC
CDR3aa: CASSEGVSGDPQYF